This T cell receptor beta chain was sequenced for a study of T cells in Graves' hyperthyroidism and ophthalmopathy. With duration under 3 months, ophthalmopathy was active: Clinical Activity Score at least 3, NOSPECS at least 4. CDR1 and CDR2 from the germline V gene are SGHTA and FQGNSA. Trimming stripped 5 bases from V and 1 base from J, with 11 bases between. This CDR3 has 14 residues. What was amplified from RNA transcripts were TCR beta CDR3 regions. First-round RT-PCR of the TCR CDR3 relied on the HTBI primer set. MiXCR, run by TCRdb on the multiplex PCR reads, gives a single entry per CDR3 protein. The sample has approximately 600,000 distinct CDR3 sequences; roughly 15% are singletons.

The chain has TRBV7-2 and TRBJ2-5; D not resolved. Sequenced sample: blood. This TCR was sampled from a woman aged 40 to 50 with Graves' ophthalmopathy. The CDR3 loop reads CASSRVGVQETQYF. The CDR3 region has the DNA TGTGCCAGCAGCCGGGTAGGAGTCCAAGAGACCCAGTACTTC. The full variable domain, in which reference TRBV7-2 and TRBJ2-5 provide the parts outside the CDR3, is GAGVSQSPSNKVTEKGKDVELRCDPISGHTALYWYRQSLGQGLEFLIYFQGNSAPDKSGLPSDRFSAERTGGSVSTLTIQRTQQEDSAVYLCASSRVGVQETQYFGPGTRLLVL.